The clone carrying this TCR beta chain was seen more than once but under ten times. The antigen remains unidentified. Individual cDNA molecules were tagged with unique molecular identifiers. TCRdb ran MiXCR on the 5' RACE reads and lists one entry per CDR3 protein. The sample lists about 50,000 distinct CDR3 sequences; less than 9.5% were seen once. CDR3 length equals 14 residues. Trimming cost V 7 bases and J 0 bases, with 10 bases left between them. From germline, CDR1 is MNHNS and CDR2 SASEGT. The entry originates in a study of early T cells in non-severe SARS-CoV-2 infection. Study-wide context: Alpha and beta chains were unpaired, from unsorted whole-blood bulk RNA. Overall study results and limits: Sequences matched to VDJdb favored anti-spike CD8 responses, while private and CD4 specificities were missed.

The input for sequencing was whole blood, taken at baseline. V gene TRBV6-1 combines with J gene TRBJ1-5; the D gene is possibly TRBD1 (6 bases). This receptor was taken from an adult who was a healthcare worker with PCR-confirmed SARS-CoV-2 infection or an uninfected control (not recorded which). The CDR3 sequence is CASKDSYSNQPQHF. The CDR3 DNA follows: TGTGCCAGCAAGGACAGTTATAGCAATCAGCCCCAGCATTTT.